This T cell receptor beta chain was found in a study of regulatory T cells in long-lasting Graves disease. Background on the study: Persistent cases took antithyroid drugs over 5 years and stayed TSH receptor antibody positive. The study's findings and limits: Lower TCR diversity characterized persistent Graves' patients relative to newly diagnosed patients. Newly diagnosed patients shared about a thousand public clonotypes; persistent patients shared a few thousand. Newly diagnosed disease favored TRBV20-1 and TRBJ2-1 over persistent disease.

Time point indicated: persistent/refractory GD, antithyroid drugs over 5 years with positive TRAb. RNA from PBMCs was the source of the TCR library. Regarding this clonotype: What it binds is not known.

The CDR3 loop spans 15 amino acids. Trimming removed 2 bases from V and 3 bases from J, with 10 bases in between. Germline loops: CDR1 SGHVS, CDR2 FQNEAQ. Library construction for TCR beta used iRepertoire HTBI primers and Arm-PCR of CDR3 regions. MiXCR was run by TCRdb on the multiplex PCR reads, yielding one entry per CDR3 protein. There are roughly 700,000 distinct CDR3 sequences in the sample; about 32% occur only once, and 40% to 50% lies in the top ten. This sample comprised peripheral blood mononuclear cells (PBMCs), obtained when the disease was refractory, from a patient treated with antithyroid drugs. This rearrangement joins TRBV7-8 to TRBJ1-4; weak D call: TRBD1 (5 bases). The sequence was obtained from a female donor with Graves disease. CDR3 sequence: CASSLSGGPNEKLFF. For the CDR3, the DNA is TGTGCCAGCAGCTTAAGTGGGGGTCCTAATGAAAAACTGTTTTTT.